This T cell receptor beta chain was recorded in a study of T cells in Graves' hyperthyroidism and ophthalmopathy. Across the study: The blood sample was taken at first diagnosis, before treatment began.

The investigators amplified TCR beta CDR3 regions from RNA transcripts. A first-round RT-PCR of the TCR CDR3 used the HTBI primer set. Each CDR3 protein gets one entry after TCRdb re-called the multiplex PCR reads with MiXCR. Of 200,000 to 300,000 distinct CDR3 sequences in the sample, 24% were seen once. Whole-study results and caveats: A median around 6.8 months before onset, the model predicted ophthalmopathy.

At least ten counts were recorded for this clonotype. The target antigen is unknown. Ophthalmopathy cases scored 3 or more on the Clinical Activity Score and 4 or more on NOSPECS grade, with duration below 3 months. The receptor was derived from a middle-aged woman with Graves' ophthalmopathy. The sequencing sample was made of blood.

The CDR3 loop reads CASSYGGLANYGYTF. The CDR3 DNA is TGTGCCAGCAGTTACGGGGGGCTGGCAAACTATGGCTACACCTTC. This chain connects TRBV6-5 to TRBJ1-2; tentative D call: TRBD1 (6 bases). Trimming shortened V by 2 bases and J by 2 bases, and 12 bases separated the two germline ends. From germline, CDR1 is MNHEY and CDR2 SVGAGI. CDR3 length: 15 residues.